This T cell receptor beta chain was captured in a study of glioma-infiltrating T cells after dendritic cell vaccination. TCRB CDR3 was amplified from 2 ug genomic DNA or less. Measured with immunoSEQ multiplex PCR; TCRdb has only the in-frame clones, and not every one. The sample lists 90,000 or so clones, about 84% occurring once. Germline CDR1 and CDR2: SGHTA and FQGTGA. CDR3 length equals 14 residues. Trimming removed 4 bases at V and 5 bases at J, with 14 bases between. Blood PBMC samples: pre-vaccination, two weeks post third vaccination, and at tumor progression. Sample: blood, taken before dendritic cell vaccination. This clonotype was obtained from a human donor with glioblastoma. The genes are TRBV7-3 and TRBJ1-1, with D perhaps matching TRBD1 (5 bases). The chain's CDR3 is CASSSTGGSTEAFF. CDR3 DNA sequence: TGTGCCAGCAGCTCTACTGGGGGGAGTACTGAAGCTTTCTTT.